A selection of T cell receptor beta chains follows, all from one sample in a study of blood T cell repertoires in COVID-19. Clones were read by immunoSEQ multiplex PCR, and TCRdb kept only the in-frame ones, dropping some. The sample comprises roughly 280,000 clones, approximately 89% of which are singletons, and under 2.5% rests with the top ten. The source material was PBMCs or T cells enriched from blood (not recorded which). These receptors came from a woman aged 55 to 70 who had recovered from COVID-19. The CDR3 runs from the conserved cysteine through the conserved F or W. D genes are given only for firm matches. A row's size may be missing; if present it is once, few, many or a size class.

j_gene: TRBJ2-7; v_gene: TRBV9; abundance: .; d_gene: TRBD1; CDR3nt: TGTGCCAGCAGCGTGGGGTGGACAGGGGGTAGGGAGCAGTACTTC; CDR3aa: CASSVGWTGGREQYF
j_gene: TRBJ2-1; v_gene: TRBV2; abundance: .; d_gene: .; CDR3nt: TGTGCCAGCAGTGTAGCGGAGATGTTCTACAATGAGCAGTTCTTC; CDR3aa: CASSVAEMFYNEQFF
j_gene: TRBJ1-2; v_gene: TRBV9; abundance: .; d_gene: TRBD1; CDR3nt: TGTGCCAGCAGCGCCCGGGACAGGCAAGGTTATGGCTACACCTTC; CDR3aa: CASSARDRQGYGYTF
j_gene: TRBJ2-3; v_gene: TRBV7-9; abundance: .; d_gene: .; CDR3nt: TGTGCCAGCAGCTCCCGACTAGAAGGAACGGATACGCAGTATTTT; CDR3aa: CASSSRLEGTDTQYF
j_gene: TRBJ2-7; v_gene: TRBV19; abundance: .; d_gene: .; CDR3nt: TGTGCCAGTAGTATCGGTGGGCAGGGGCGCTACGAGCAGTACTTC; CDR3aa: CASSIGGQGRYEQYF
j_gene: TRBJ2-3; v_gene: TRBV6-2/TRBV6-3; abundance: .; d_gene: TRBD1; CDR3nt: TGTGCCAGCAGTTCCGACAGGGGGCATTGGACAGATACGCAGTATTTT; CDR3aa: CASSSDRGHWTDTQYF
j_gene: TRBJ1-2; v_gene: TRBV2; abundance: .; d_gene: .; CDR3nt: TGTGCCAGCAGCGGGGGGAAAGGGCCTAACTATGGCTACACCTTC; CDR3aa: CASSGGKGPNYGYTF
j_gene: TRBJ2-1; v_gene: TRBV5-1; abundance: .; d_gene: TRBD1; CDR3nt: TGCGCCAGCAGCTTTGGGACAGGGAAAGGGAATGAGCAGTTCTTC; CDR3aa: CASSFGTGKGNEQFF
j_gene: TRBJ2-1; v_gene: TRBV14; abundance: .; d_gene: .; CDR3nt: TGTGCCAGCAGCCTTGCCCGGAGCAGCCGCTACAATGAGCAGTTCTTC; CDR3aa: CASSLARSSRYNEQFF
j_gene: TRBJ2-7; v_gene: TRBV18; abundance: once; d_gene: TRBD1; CDR3nt: TGTGCCAGCTCACCCCTGGGGACAGGGGGCTCCGAGCAGTACTTC; CDR3aa: CASSPLGTGGSEQYF
j_gene: TRBJ1-2; v_gene: TRBV10-3; abundance: .; d_gene: TRBD1; CDR3nt: TGTGCCATCAGTGAAGGGACAGCAGCTAACTATGGCTACACCTTC; CDR3aa: CAISEGTAANYGYTF
j_gene: TRBJ1-2; v_gene: TRBV10-1; abundance: .; d_gene: .; CDR3nt: TGCGCCAGCAGTGATGACAGGCGGTATGGCTACACCTTC; CDR3aa: CASSDDRRYGYTF
j_gene: TRBJ1-5; v_gene: TRBV12-3/TRBV12-4; abundance: .; d_gene: TRBD1; CDR3nt: TGTGCCAGCAGGACAGGGGAAGGTCAGCCCCAGCATTTT; CDR3aa: CASRTGEGQPQHF
j_gene: TRBJ1-4; v_gene: TRBV9; abundance: .; d_gene: TRBD1; CDR3nt: TGTGCCAGCAGCACCGGGACAGCAGTAGAAAAACTGTTTTTT; CDR3aa: CASSTGTAVEKLFF
j_gene: TRBJ2-3; v_gene: TRBV6-4; abundance: .; d_gene: TRBD2; CDR3nt: TGTGCCAGCAGTGAACAGCGGGAGACAGATACGCAGTATTTT; CDR3aa: CASSEQRETDTQYF
j_gene: TRBJ1-5; v_gene: TRBV5-1; abundance: .; d_gene: .; CDR3nt: TGCGCCAGCAGCTTGGTTCCCTCCGCGGGCAATCAGCCCCAGCATTTT; CDR3aa: CASSLVPSAGNQPQHF
j_gene: TRBJ1-4; v_gene: TRBV12-3/TRBV12-4; abundance: once; d_gene: TRBD1; CDR3nt: TGTGCCAGCAGTAAAACGACAGGGAGTCTGTTTTTT; CDR3aa: CASSKTTGSLFF
j_gene: TRBJ2-3; v_gene: TRBV20-1; abundance: .; d_gene: .; CDR3nt: TGCAGTGCTGTCTCTATGCATACGCAGTATTTT; CDR3aa: CSAVSMHTQYF
j_gene: TRBJ1-1; v_gene: TRBV7-9; abundance: .; d_gene: TRBD1; CDR3nt: TGTGCCAGCAGCTTAGAGTTTGGGACAGGGTTGTCTGAAGCTTTCTTT; CDR3aa: CASSLEFGTGLSEAFF
j_gene: TRBJ2-3; v_gene: TRBV5-1; abundance: .; d_gene: TRBD2; CDR3nt: TGCGCCAGCACACTGGGTAGCGGGCCCAATACGCAGTATTTT; CDR3aa: CASTLGSGPNTQYF
j_gene: TRBJ1-5; v_gene: TRBV18; abundance: .; d_gene: .; CDR3nt: TGTGCCAGCTCACCAGGGGGGAAGGAACAGCCCCAGCATTTT; CDR3aa: CASSPGGKEQPQHF
j_gene: TRBJ2-7; v_gene: TRBV28; abundance: .; d_gene: .; CDR3nt: TGTGCCAGCACCCAGACGGACACCATTTACGAGCAGTACTTC; CDR3aa: CASTQTDTIYEQYF